The entry below gives a single T cell receptor (beta chain) sequence along with its context. This sample was included in a study of lymphopenia after photon versus proton radiotherapy. Profiled with immunoSEQ multiplex PCR; TCRdb holds only in-frame clones, not every one. The sample includes about 3,800 clones, about three quarters of them seen just once. V was cut by 2 bases and J by 1 base, with 10 bases left in between. The CDR3 has 15 residues. Germline V gene lookup returns CDR1 KGHSH and CDR2 LQKENI. The sample in question was peripheral blood, obtained from a patient treated with proton-based radiotherapy. This TCR derives from an elderly man with esophageal cancer. The chain couples TRBV18 to TRBJ2-3; tentatively, D is TRBD2 (5 bases). CDR3 in amino acids: CASSPGQEGTDTQYF. DNA for the CDR3: TGTGCCAGCTCACCAGGGCAGGAGGGCACAGATACGCAGTATTTT.